This T cell receptor (beta chain) derives from a study of T cells in Graves' hyperthyroidism and ophthalmopathy. The overall study: Peripheral blood was taken when the disease was first diagnosed, before any treatment began.

Germline V gene lookup returns CDR1 SGHVS and CDR2 FQNEAQ. The CDR3 runs 17 residues. The ends were cut back, 2 bases at V and 7 bases at J, with 20 bases in the middle. Amplification of TCR beta CDR3 regions was performed using RNA transcripts as template. First-round RT-PCR with HTBI primers amplified the TCR CDR3 region. TCRdb redid the calling of the multiplex PCR reads with MiXCR, one entry per CDR3 protein. Of a few hundred thousand distinct CDR3 sequences detected, around 14% appear once; the ten largest clones hold 9.2%. The receptor's source is a woman between 18 and 29 years old with Graves' hyperthyroidism. V gene TRBV7-8 combines with J gene TRBJ2-2; D possibly corresponds to TRBD1 (7 bases). Sequencing input: blood. Here the CDR3 DNA reads TGTGCCAGCAGCTTAAGGGTGGGGGGACAGTTCGGCGGGGAGCTGTTTTTT. Translation: CASSLRVGGQFGGELFF.